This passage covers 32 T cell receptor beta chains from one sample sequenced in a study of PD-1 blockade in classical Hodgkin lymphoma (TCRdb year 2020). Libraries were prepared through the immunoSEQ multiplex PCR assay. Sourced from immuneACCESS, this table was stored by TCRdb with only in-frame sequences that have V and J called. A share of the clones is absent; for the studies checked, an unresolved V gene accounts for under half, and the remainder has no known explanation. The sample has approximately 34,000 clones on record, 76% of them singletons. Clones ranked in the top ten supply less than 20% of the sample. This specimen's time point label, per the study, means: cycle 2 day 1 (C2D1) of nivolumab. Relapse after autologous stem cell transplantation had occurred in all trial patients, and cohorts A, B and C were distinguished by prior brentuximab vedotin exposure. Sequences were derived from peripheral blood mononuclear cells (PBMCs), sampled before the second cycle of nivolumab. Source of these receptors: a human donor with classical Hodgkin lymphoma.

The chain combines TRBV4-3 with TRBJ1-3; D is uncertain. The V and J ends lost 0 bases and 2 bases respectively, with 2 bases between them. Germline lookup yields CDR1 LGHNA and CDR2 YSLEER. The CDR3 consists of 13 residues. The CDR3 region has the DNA TGCGCCAGCAGCCAAGAGACTGGAAACACCATATATTTT. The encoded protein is CASSQETGNTIYF.

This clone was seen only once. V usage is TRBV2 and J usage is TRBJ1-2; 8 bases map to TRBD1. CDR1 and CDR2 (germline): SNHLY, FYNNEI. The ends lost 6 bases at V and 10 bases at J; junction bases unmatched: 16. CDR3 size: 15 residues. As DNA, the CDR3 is TGTGCCAGCAGAGAAACAGGGGGGAATTGGGGTTCCTACACCTTC. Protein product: CASRETGGNWGSYTF.

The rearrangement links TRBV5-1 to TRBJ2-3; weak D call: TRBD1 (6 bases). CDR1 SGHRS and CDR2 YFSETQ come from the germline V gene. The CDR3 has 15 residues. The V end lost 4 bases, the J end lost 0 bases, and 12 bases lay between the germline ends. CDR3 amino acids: CASSDTGISTDTQYF. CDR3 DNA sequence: TGCGCCAGCAGCGACACAGGGATTAGCACAGATACGCAGTATTTT.

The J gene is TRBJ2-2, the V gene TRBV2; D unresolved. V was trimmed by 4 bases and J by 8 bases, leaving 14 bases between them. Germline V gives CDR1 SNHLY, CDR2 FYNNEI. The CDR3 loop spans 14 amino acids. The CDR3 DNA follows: TGTGCCAGCAGTGCCCTCGGGCTATCAGGGGAGCTGTTTTTT. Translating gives CASSALGLSGELFF.

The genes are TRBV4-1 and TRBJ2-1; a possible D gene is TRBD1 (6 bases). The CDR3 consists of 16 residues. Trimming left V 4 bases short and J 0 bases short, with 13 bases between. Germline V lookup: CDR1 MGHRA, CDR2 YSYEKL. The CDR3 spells CASSPGQGSSYNEQFF. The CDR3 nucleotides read TGCGCCAGCAGCCCCGGGCAGGGGAGCTCCTACAATGAGCAGTTCTTC.

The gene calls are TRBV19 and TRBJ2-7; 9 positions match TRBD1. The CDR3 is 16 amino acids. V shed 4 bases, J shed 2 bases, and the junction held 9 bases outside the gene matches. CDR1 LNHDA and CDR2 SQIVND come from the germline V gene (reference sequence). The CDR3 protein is CASSSLQGANAYEQYF. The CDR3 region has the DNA TGTGCCAGTAGTAGCCTACAGGGGGCGAACGCCTACGAGCAGTACTTC.

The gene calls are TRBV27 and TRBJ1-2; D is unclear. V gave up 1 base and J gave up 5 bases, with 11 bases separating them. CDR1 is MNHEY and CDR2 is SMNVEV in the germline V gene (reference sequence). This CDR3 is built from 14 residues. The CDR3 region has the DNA TGTGCCAGCAGTTTATTCCCTCAACCGTATGGCTACACCTTC. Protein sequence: CASSLFPQPYGYTF.

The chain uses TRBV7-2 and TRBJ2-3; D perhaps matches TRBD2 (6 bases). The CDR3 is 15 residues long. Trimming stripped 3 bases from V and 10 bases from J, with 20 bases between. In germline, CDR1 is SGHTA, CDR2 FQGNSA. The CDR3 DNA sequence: TGTGCCAGCAGCTTCGGTCTGGGGCCGGGGGAATCGCAGTATTTT. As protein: CASSFGLGPGESQYF.

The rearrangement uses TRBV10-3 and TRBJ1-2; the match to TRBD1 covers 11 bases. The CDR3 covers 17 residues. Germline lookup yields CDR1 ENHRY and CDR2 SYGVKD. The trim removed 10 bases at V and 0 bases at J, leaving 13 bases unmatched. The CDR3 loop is CATPVDGTGGSNYGYTF. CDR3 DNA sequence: TGTGCCACCCCGGTAGATGGGACAGGGGGGTCTAACTATGGCTACACCTTC.

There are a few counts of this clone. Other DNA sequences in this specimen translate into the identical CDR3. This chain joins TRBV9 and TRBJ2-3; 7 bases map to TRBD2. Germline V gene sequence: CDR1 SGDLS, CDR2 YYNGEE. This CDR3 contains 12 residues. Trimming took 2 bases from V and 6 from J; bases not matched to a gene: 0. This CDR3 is CASSVGGDTQYF. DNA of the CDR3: TGTGCCAGCAGCGTCGGGGGGGATACGCAGTATTTT.

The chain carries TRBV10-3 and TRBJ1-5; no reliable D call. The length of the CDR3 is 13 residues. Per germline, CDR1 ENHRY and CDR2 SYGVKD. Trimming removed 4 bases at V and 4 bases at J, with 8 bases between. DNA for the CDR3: TGTGCCATCAGTGCCTCAGCAAATCAGCCCCAGCATTTT. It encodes CAISASANQPQHF.

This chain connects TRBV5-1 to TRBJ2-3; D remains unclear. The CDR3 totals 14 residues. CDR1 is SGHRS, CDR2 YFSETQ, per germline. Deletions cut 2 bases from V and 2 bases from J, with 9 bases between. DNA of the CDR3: TGCGCCAGCAGCTTAAACACTAACACAGATACGCAGTATTTT. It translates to CASSLNTNTDTQYF.

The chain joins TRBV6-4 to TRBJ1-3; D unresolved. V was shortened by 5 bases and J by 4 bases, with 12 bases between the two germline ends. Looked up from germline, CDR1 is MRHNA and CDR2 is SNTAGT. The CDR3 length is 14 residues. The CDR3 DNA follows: TGTGCCAGCAGTCGGACGCCGGGGGGAAACACCATATATTTT. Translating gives CASSRTPGGNTIYF.

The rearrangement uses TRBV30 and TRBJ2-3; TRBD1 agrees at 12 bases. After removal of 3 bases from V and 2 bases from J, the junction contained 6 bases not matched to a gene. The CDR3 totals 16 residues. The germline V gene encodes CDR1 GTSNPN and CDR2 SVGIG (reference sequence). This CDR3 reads CAWRRDRGRVTDTQYF. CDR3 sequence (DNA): TGTGCCTGGAGACGGGACAGGGGGCGAGTCACAGATACGCAGTATTTT. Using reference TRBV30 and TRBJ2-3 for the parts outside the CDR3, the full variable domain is SQTIHQWPATLVQPVGSPLSLECTVEGTSNPNLYWYRQAAGRGLQLLFYSVGIGQISSEVPQNLSASRPQDRQFILSSKKLLLSDSGFYLCAWRRDRGRVTDTQYFGPGTRLTVL.

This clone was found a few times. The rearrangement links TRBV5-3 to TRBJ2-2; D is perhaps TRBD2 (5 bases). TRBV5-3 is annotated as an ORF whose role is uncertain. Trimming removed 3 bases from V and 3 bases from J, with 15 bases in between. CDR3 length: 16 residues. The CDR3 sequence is CARSSLRDWDTGELFF. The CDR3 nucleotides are TGTGCCAGAAGCTCCCTGAGGGATTGGGACACCGGGGAGCTGTTTTTT.

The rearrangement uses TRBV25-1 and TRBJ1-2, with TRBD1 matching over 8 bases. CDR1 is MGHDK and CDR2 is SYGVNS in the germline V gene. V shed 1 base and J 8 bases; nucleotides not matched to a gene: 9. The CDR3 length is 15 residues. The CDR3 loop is CASSEFGRGLEGYTF. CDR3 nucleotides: TGTGCCAGCAGTGAATTCGGCAGGGGGCTTGAAGGCTACACCTTC.

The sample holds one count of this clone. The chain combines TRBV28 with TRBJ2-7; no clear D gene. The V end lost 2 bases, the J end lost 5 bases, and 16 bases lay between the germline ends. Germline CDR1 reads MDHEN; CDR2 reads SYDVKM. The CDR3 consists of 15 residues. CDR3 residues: CASSLALGIGNEQYF. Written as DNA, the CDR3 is TGTGCCAGCAGTTTAGCTTTGGGGATAGGAAACGAGCAGTACTTC.

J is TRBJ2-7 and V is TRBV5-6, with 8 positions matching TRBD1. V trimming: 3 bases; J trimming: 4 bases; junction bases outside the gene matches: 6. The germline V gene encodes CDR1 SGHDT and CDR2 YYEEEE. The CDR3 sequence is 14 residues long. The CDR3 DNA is TGTGCCAGCAGCTCTCGGACAGGGAAGTACGAGCAGTACTTC. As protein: CASSSRTGKYEQYF.

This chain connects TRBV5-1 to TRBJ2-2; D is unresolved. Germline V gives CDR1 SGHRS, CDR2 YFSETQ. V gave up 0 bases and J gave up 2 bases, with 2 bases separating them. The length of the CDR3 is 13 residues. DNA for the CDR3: TGCGCCAGCAGCTTGGGCAACACCGGGGAGCTGTTTTTT. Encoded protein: CASSLGNTGELFF.

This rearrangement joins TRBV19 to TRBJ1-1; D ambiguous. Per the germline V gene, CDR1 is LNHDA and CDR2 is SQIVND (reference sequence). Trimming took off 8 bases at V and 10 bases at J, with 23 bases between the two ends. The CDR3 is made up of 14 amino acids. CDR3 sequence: CASEAREVTRRAFF. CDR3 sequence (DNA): TGTGCCAGTGAAGCCCGGGAGGTGACGAGGCGAGCTTTCTTT.

In DNA, the CDR3 is TGTGCCAGCAGGAGGGGGGTAGAGTTCACAGATACGCAGTATTTT. Protein sequence: CASRRGVEFTDTQYF. The gene calls are TRBV7-9 and TRBJ2-3; perhaps D is TRBD1 or TRBD2 (6 bases each). This CDR3 comprises 15 residues. Trimming shortened V by 6 bases and J by 2 bases, and 15 bases separated the two germline ends. The V gene's germline CDR1 is SEHNR and CDR2 FQNEAQ (reference sequence).

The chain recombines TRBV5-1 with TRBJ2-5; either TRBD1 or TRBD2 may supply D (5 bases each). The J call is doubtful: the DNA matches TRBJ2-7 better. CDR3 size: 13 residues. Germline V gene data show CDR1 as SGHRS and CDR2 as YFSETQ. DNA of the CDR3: TGCGCCAGCAGGGCGCAGGGAGCCTACGAGCAGTACTTC. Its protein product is CASRAQGAYEQYF.

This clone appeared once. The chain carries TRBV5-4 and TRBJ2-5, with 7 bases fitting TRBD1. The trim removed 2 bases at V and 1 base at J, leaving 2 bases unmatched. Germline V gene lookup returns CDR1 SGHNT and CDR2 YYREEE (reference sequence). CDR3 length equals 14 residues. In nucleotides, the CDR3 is TGTGCCAGCAGCTTCCGGGACAGCCAAGAGACCCAGTACTTC. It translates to CASSFRDSQETQYF.

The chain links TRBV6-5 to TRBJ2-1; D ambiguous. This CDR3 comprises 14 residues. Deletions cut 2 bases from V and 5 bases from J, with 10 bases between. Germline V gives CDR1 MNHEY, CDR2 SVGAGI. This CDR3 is CASSYENSHNEQFF. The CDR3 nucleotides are TGTGCCAGCAGTTACGAAAACAGCCACAATGAGCAGTTCTTC.

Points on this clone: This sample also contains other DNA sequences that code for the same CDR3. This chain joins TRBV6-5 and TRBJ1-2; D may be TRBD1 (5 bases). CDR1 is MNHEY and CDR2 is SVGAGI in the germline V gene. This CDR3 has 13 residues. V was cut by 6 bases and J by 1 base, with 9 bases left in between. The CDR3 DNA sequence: TGTGCCAGCAGCCCCGACAGTAACTATGGCTACACCTTC. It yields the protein CASSPDSNYGYTF.

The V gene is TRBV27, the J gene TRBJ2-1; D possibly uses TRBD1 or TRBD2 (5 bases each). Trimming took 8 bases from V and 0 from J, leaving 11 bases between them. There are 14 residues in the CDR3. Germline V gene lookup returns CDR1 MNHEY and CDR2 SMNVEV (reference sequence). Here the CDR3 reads CASHRGSSYNEQFF. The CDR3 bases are TGTGCCAGCCACCGGGGCAGCTCCTACAATGAGCAGTTCTTC.

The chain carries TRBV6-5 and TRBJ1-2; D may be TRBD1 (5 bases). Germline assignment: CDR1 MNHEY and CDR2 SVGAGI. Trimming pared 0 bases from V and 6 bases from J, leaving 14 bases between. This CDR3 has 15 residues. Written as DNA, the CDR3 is TGTGCCAGCAGTTACTCGGGAGGGGACGGAGATGGCTACACCTTC. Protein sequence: CASSYSGGDGDGYTF.

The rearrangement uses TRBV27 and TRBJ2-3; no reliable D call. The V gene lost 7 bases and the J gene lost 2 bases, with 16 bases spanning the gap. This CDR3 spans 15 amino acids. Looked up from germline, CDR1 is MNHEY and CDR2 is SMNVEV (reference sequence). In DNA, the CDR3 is TGTGCCAGCACCCCGCATCAGCCAACCACAGATACGCAGTATTTT. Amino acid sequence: CASTPHQPTTDTQYF.

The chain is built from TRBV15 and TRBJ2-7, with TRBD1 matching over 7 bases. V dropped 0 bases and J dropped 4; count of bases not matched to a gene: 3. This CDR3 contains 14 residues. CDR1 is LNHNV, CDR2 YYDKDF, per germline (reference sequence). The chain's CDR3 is CATSRDLRGYEQYF. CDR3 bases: TGTGCCACCAGCAGAGACCTCAGGGGGTACGAGCAGTACTTC.

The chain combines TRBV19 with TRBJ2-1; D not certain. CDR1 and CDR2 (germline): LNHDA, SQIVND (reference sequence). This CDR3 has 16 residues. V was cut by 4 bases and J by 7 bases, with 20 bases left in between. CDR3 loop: CASSNVKGWARNEQFF. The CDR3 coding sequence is TGTGCCAGTAGTAATGTCAAGGGCTGGGCCCGGAATGAGCAGTTCTTC.

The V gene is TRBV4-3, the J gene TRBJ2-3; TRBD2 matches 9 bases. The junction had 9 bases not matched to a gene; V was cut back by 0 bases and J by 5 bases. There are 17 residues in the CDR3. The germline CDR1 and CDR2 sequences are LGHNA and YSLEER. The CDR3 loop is CASSQDGAGGPIDTQYF. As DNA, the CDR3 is TGCGCCAGCAGCCAAGATGGGGCGGGGGGGCCGATAGATACGCAGTATTTT.

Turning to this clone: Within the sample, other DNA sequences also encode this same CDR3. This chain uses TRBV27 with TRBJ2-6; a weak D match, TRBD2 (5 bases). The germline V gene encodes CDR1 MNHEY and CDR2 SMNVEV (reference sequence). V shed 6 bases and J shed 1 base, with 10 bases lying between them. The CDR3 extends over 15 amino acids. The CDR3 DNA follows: TGTGCCAGCAGCCCACGGGGATCTGGGGCCAACGTCCTGACTTTC. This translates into CASSPRGSGANVLTF.